This TCR beta chain originates from a study of PD-L1 blockade in urothelial cancer (dated by TCRdb to the late 2010s). For context, the study as a whole: Every patient began therapy around 2014 and was given atezolizumab 1,200 mg intravenously every 3 weeks. About 85% of the 29 patients were males with bladder-origin urothelial cancer, and about 65% of the roughly 30 reported a prior smoking history. Patients had an ECOG performance status of 0 or 1 and had received between 0 and 3 prior chemotherapy regimens. Blood samples were analyzed at 3 weeks after treatment start (second dose) and at 6 weeks after treatment start. Blood samples gave a median of about 140,000 T cells and some 83,000 unique TCRs, with a median clonality of roughly 0.08. The study was an exploratory multi-omic analysis of somatic, immune and clinical correlates of response to PD-L1 blockade with atezolizumab in urothelial cancer. Pretreatment tumor samples, along with matched peripheral blood serially collected before and after atezolizumab treatment, were subjected to TCR sequencing. Progression-free survival longer than 6 months counted as durable clinical benefit, and TCR features were additionally tested against both progression-free and overall survival. In the same patients, whole exome sequencing and RNA sequencing of pretreatment tumors were performed in addition to TCR sequencing. Durable clinical benefit was achieved by nine patients and was not achieved by 20 patients. Some 30 patients had pretreatment blood TCR-seq, around 24 had at least one posttreatment blood collection, and around 24 had tumor TCR-seq.

The full study reports these points: Improved progression-free and overall survival was associated with having pretreatment peripheral blood TCR clonality below the median. Among patients with durable benefit, tumor-associated TCR clones showed greater expansion in peripheral blood 3 weeks after treatment started (n ≈ 22, p = 0.022). Small sample size (n ≈ 30) and many exploratory analyses mean the results are intended to be hypothesis-generating.

Each PCR received spiked-in synthetic TCR analog templates so that absolute template abundance could be estimated from read counts. The immunoSEQ assay used bias-controlled V and J gene primers to amplify TCRbeta CDR3 regions from genomic DNA. Sequencing of rearranged TCRbeta segments was done at approximately 20X coverage. Per the source publication's procedure: Clustering was used to correct sequencing errors, and CDR3s were annotated against IMGT to assign V, D and J genes. Downstream analyses used only productive TCRbeta rearrangements and left out out-of-frame or stop-codon sequences. To compute clonality, Shannon entropy was normalized by the log of the number of unique productive sequences and then subtracted from one. Clones differing between time points or between blood and tumor were identified by Fisher's exact test with Benjamini-Hochberg correction at adjusted p below 0.01. Sourced from immuneACCESS, this table was stored by TCRdb with only in-frame sequences that have V and J called. A share of the clones is absent; for the studies checked, an unresolved V gene accounts for under half, and the remainder has no known explanation. V and J calls and clone size are those listed in that table; D and trimming were worked out from the DNA. The sample table holds more than 35,000 clones, of which 82% were seen once. The ten largest make up about 13% of the sample.

In the paper's terms, the time point label means: peripheral blood 6 weeks after treatment start. A cohort of about 27 patients with locally advanced or metastatic urothelial carcinoma, treated at Memorial Sloan Kettering on a trial protocol, was included. Peripheral blood mononuclear cells were collected pretreatment and during treatment, with between 1 and 8 total time points obtained per patient. The Qiagen DNeasy Blood extraction kit was used to purify genomic DNA from total PBMCs and tumor samples. PBMCs were collected pretreatment and during treatment and were isolated and stored as previously described. The germline V gene sets CDR1 to SNHLY and CDR2 to FYNNEI. Trimming takes 5 bases from V and 2 bases from J, and the germline ends sit 19 bases apart. The CDR3 has 16 amino acids, counting the end cysteine and phenylalanine. Only the CDR3 part of the read is kept: 48 bases, read in frame from the first base.

About this clone itself: What this receptor recognizes is not known. One base away there is no much larger clone; base qualities are not given.

The sequence joins TRBV2 to TRBJ2-7; TRBD2 is a weak D gene call, 5 bases matching. The receptor was derived from a man in his sixties with urothelial cancer. Sequenced here: PBMCs, sampled around atezolizumab (anti-PD-L1) treatment. The bases are TGTGCCAGCAGTCCCTTCCGAGGACCGGGGACCTACGAGCAGTACTTC. The resulting protein is CASSPFRGPGTYEQYF.